This T cell receptor beta chain was recorded in a study of regulatory T cells in long-lasting Graves disease (TCRdb year 2021). With respect to the entire study: Persistent Graves' disease meant more than 5 years of antithyroid drug treatment with TSH receptor autoantibodies that stayed positive. Persistent Graves' disease patients were compared with newly diagnosed Graves' disease patients by peripheral blood TCR sequencing and RNA sequencing. The study was conducted in China and was registered as a clinical trial. A total of some 35 samples underwent TCR sequencing, from about 13 patients with persistent Graves' disease and some 20 patients with newly diagnosed Graves' disease. In the clinical cohort, patients with persistent Graves' disease had used antithyroid drugs for an average of about 10.3 years. The paper's findings and limits, for the study overall: A larger number of public clonotypes was shared among persistent patients (about 2,700) than among newly diagnosed patients (roughly 970). Sequencing and analysis were limited to the TCR beta chain. The small sample size was acknowledged by the authors as a limitation that may reduce accuracy. The study examined only peripheral blood because the primary lesion, thyroid tissue, could not be accessed. Preferential use of TRBV28, TRBJ1-2 and TRBJ2-5 was observed in persistent disease, whereas TRBV20-1 and TRBJ2-1 were favored in newly diagnosed disease. Lower TCR Shannon entropy and fewer highly expanded clones were observed in persistent Graves' disease patients than in newly diagnosed patients, which suggested clonal expansion.

Receptor libraries were prepared by multiplex PCR. These reads were obtained on an Illumina HiSeq 4000. CDR3 regions were amplified by Arm-PCR with iRepertoire HTBI primers to construct TCR beta libraries. Before sequencing, the PCR products underwent gel purification. The original methods were these. A total of 62 TRBV and some 15 TRBJ segments were identified across samples and were used for gene usage analysis of CDR3 amino acid clonotypes. COPE and FqMerger were used to merge the filtered high-quality paired reads into contigs. BLAST was used to align contigs to IMGT TRBV, TRBD and TRBJ reference genes, and CDR3 was defined according to IMGT. Clonotypes above 0.1% frequency were classified as highly expanded clones. Repertoire diversity was measured by Shannon entropy, and V-J evenness by the Gini coefficient. A clonotype was considered public if more than one individual shared it. TCRdb reprocessing: public reads trimmed at Q25 with fastp, clones called with MiXCR, in-frame beta chains kept. Each entry merges the rows of one CDR3 protein and shows their most common DNA and genes. The V and J calls and clone size come from TCRdb's table, not from the authors' own analysis. The sample table contains more than 350,000 distinct CDR3 sequences; only one count was recorded for 21% of them. The top ten hold roughly an eighth of the sample.

CDR1 SEHNR and CDR2 FQNEAQ are derived from the germline V gene (reference sequence). The CDR3 numbers 18 residues from cysteine through phenylalanine. The sequence is cut down to CDR3 DNA, 54 bases in frame from base 1. Trimming accounts for 5 bases at V and 1 base at J, while the number of junction bases matched to no gene is 11. Notes on this clonotype: Its recognized antigen is unknown. No base-level quality is on record; no much larger clone is a single base apart.

Reading the label with the study, this specimen's time point is: persistent/refractory GD, antithyroid drugs over 5 years with positive TRAb. RNA was extracted from PBMCs in TRIzol for both TCR sequencing and RNA sequencing. Graves' disease was diagnosed according to American Thyroid Association guidelines. Patients for the study were recruited at an endocrinology department in Xi'an, China. Each patient gave roughly 8.4 milliliters of peripheral blood, collected in an EDTA anticoagulant tube. PBMCs were isolated by Ficoll Paque Plus density gradient separation without further T cell sorting. An Agilent 2100 Bioanalyzer and agarose gel were used to assess RNA quality, and a NanoDrop 2000 was used to measure RNA concentration.

The sequence joins TRBV7-9 to TRBJ2-6, with 7 junctional bases fitting TRBD2. The origin of this receptor is a female donor with Graves disease. The material was peripheral blood mononuclear cells (PBMCs), obtained when the disease was refractory, from a patient treated with antithyroid drugs. The DNA sequence is given as TGTGCCAGCAGCCTTCAGCGGGATGCTGGGTCTGGGGCCAACGTCCTGACTTTC. Protein translation: CASSLQRDAGSGANVLTF.